These 27 T cell receptor beta chains were all obtained from the same sample, sequenced in a study of blood T cell repertoires in COVID-19. Generated by immunoSEQ multiplex PCR, the TCRdb table keeps only in-frame clones and is missing some. The sample gives around 200,000 clones, about four fifths of which show up once; around 2.3% is in the top ten. Sequencing input: peripheral blood. The source is a woman in her 40s with active or convalescent COVID-19.

The V call is TRBV28, the J call TRBJ1-2, with D perhaps matching TRBD1 (6 bases). The CDR3 loop spans 14 amino acids. Germline CDR1 MDHEN, CDR2 SYDVKM. Trimming took off 4 bases at V and 3 bases at J, with 12 bases between the two ends. This chain's CDR3 is CASSWGGAYYGYTF. The CDR3 bases are TGTGCCAGCAGTTGGGGGGGCGCTTACTATGGCTACACCTTC.

The chain employs TRBV10-3 and TRBJ1-2, with D perhaps TRBD1 (6 bases). Trimming took off 2 bases at V and 3 bases at J, with 10 bases between the two ends. Germline V gene lookup returns CDR1 ENHRY and CDR2 SYGVKD. The CDR3 has 14 residues. The CDR3 bases are TGTGCCATCAGTGAGGGAAACAGGGACTATGGCTACACCTTC. It encodes CAISEGNRDYGYTF.

The V gene is TRBV11-3, the J gene TRBJ1-6; 8 nucleotides align to TRBD1. The germline gives CDR1 SGHNT, CDR2 YENEEA. This CDR3 region has 16 residues. The ends lost 5 bases at V and 9 bases at J; junction bases unmatched: 12. The CDR3 coding sequence is TGTGCCAGCAGCCCACCGAGCGGGACAGGCGGTTCACCCCTCCACTTT. The encoded protein is CASSPPSGTGGSPLHF.

The rearrangement uses TRBV19 and TRBJ1-4, with TRBD1 matching 7 bases. After removal of 8 bases from V and 8 bases from J, the junction contained 20 bases not matched to a gene. This CDR3 is 17 amino acids long. CDR1 is LNHDA, CDR2 SQIVND, per germline (reference sequence). CDR3 coding DNA: TGTGCCAGTTCCACGGCCACGTGGAGACAGGGCGACGAAAAACTGTTTTTT. The encoded protein is CASSTATWRQGDEKLFF.

The rearrangement joins TRBV5-1 to TRBJ2-6; 9 positions match TRBD1. V shed 5 bases, J shed 1 base, and the junction held 7 bases outside the gene matches. There are 17 residues in the CDR3. Germline V gene data show CDR1 as SGHRS and CDR2 as YFSETQ. The chain's CDR3 is CASRLRDRVSGANVLTF. As DNA, the CDR3 is TGCGCCAGCAGGTTACGGGACAGGGTATCTGGGGCCAACGTCCTGACTTTC.

The rearrangement uses TRBV19 and TRBJ1-5; 9 bases are a match to TRBD1. This CDR3 has 17 residues. V shed 5 bases, J shed 5 bases, and the junction held 13 bases outside the gene matches. Germline-derived CDR1 and CDR2 are LNHDA and SQIVND (reference sequence). CDR3 loop: CASSRRGQGFGDQPQHF. DNA of the CDR3: TGTGCCAGTAGTCGCCGCGGACAGGGGTTCGGGGATCAGCCCCAGCATTTT.

The gene calls are TRBV7-3 and TRBJ2-1; the D is unclear. From germline, CDR1 is SGHTA and CDR2 FQGTGA. The length of the CDR3 is 16 residues. The V end lost 2 bases, the J end lost 1 base, and 12 bases lay between the germline ends. CDR3 DNA sequence: TGTGCCAGCAGCTTATATCGAAGCCCATCCTACAATGAGCAGTTCTTC. Translated: CASSLYRSPSYNEQFF.

This sequence joins TRBV5-1 and TRBJ1-2; 9 bases are shared with TRBD1. The trim removed 1 base at V and 6 bases at J, leaving 10 bases unmatched. Per germline, CDR1 SGHRS and CDR2 YFSETQ. There are 16 residues in the CDR3. The CDR3 region is CASSLISGTGIDGYTF. CDR3 in DNA: TGCGCCAGCAGCTTGATATCCGGGACAGGGATCGATGGCTACACCTTC.

This clone appeared a few times. The chain couples TRBV29-1 to TRBJ1-3; D is unclear. The germline V gene encodes CDR1 SQVTM and CDR2 ANQGSEA. The CDR3 is made up of 16 amino acids. With 0 bases removed from V and 0 bases from J, the gap between germline ends came to 12 bases. Here the CDR3 reads CSVEDLGLPSGNTIYF. For the CDR3, the DNA is TGCAGCGTTGAAGATCTTGGACTGCCCTCTGGAAACACCATATATTTT.

CDR3 bases: TGTGCCATCAGTGAGCCCGCTAGAAACAATGAGCAGTTCTTC. It translates to CAISEPARNNEQFF. The chain recombines TRBV10-3 with TRBJ2-1, with no clear D. Germline V gene lookup returns CDR1 ENHRY and CDR2 SYGVKD. This CDR3 region has 14 residues. Trimming pared 2 bases from V and 5 bases from J, leaving 10 bases between.

The chain combines TRBV7-2 with TRBJ1-6; maybe TRBD1 (5 bases). Germline V CDR1 and CDR2: SGHTA, FQGNSA. Trimming pared 1 base from V and 8 bases from J, leaving 9 bases between. CDR3 length: 14 residues. This CDR3 reads CASSLEGMDSPLHF. Here the CDR3 DNA reads TGTGCCAGCAGCTTAGAGGGGATGGATTCACCCCTCCACTTT.

The rearrangement links TRBV19 to TRBJ1-5; D perhaps matches TRBD1 (5 bases). With 8 bases removed from V and 3 bases from J, the gap between germline ends came to 20 bases. The CDR3 is 16 residues long. The V gene's germline CDR1 is LNHDA and CDR2 SQIVND (reference sequence). The CDR3 region has the DNA TGTGCCAGTGACGATTATTTGAGACAGATCAATCAGCCCCAGCATTTT. This sequence encodes CASDDYLRQINQPQHF.

The gene calls are TRBV6-5 and TRBJ2-2; possible D gene TRBD2, 6 bases. Germline V gives CDR1 MNHEY, CDR2 SVGAGI. This CDR3 spans 14 amino acids. V lost 7 bases to trimming and J lost 8 bases, with 17 bases between them. The CDR3: CASTPGERGGELFF. The CDR3 DNA sequence: TGTGCCAGCACCCCGGGAGAGCGAGGGGGGGAGCTGTTTTTT.

V usage is TRBV5-6 and J usage is TRBJ1-5; D not certain. CDR1 SGHDT and CDR2 YYEEEE come from the germline V gene. This CDR3 has 13 residues. Deletions cut 0 bases from V and 6 bases from J, with 7 bases between. This chain's CDR3 is CASSLGILQPQHF. In nucleotides, the CDR3 is TGTGCCAGCAGCTTGGGTATCCTTCAGCCCCAGCATTTT.

The chain recombines TRBV6-5 with TRBJ2-7, with a possible D match to TRBD2 (7 bases). Germline V lookup: CDR1 MNHEY, CDR2 SVGAGI. The CDR3 extends over 14 amino acids. V dropped 6 bases and J dropped 7 bases, with 19 bases sitting between them. The DNA for the CDR3 is TGTGCCAGCAGCCTTAGGGGGGGACGAAATGAGCAGTACTTC. Protein: CASSLRGGRNEQYF.

J is TRBJ2-5 and V is TRBV9; D not resolved. Per germline, CDR1 SGDLS and CDR2 YYNGEE. The CDR3 spans 15 residues. V lost 0 bases and J 7 bases, leaving 16 bases between the germline ends. CDR3 sequence reads: CASSVVALGEGTQYF. CDR3 bases: TGTGCCAGCAGCGTAGTTGCGTTAGGAGAAGGGACCCAGTACTTC. Together with reference TRBV9 and TRBJ2-5, the CDR3 gives the full variable domain: DSGVTQTPKHLITATGQRVTLRCSPRSGDLSVYWYQQSLDQGLQFLIQYYNGEERAKGNILERFSAQQFPDLHSELNLSSLELGDSALYFCASSVVALGEGTQYFGPGTRLLVL.

The chain couples TRBV6-5 to TRBJ2-1; maybe TRBD1 (6 bases). V lost 1 base to trimming and J lost 0 bases, with 10 bases between them. The CDR3 sequence is 16 residues long. Germline-derived CDR1 and CDR2 are MNHEY and SVGAGI. CDR3 sequence: CASSYFRGSSYNEQFF. The CDR3 nucleotides are TGTGCCAGCAGTTACTTCAGGGGAAGCTCCTACAATGAGCAGTTCTTC.

The DNA for the CDR3 is TGTGCCAGCAGCTTAGTATACAGCTCAGGCAATCAGCCCCAGCATTTT. This sequence encodes CASSLVYSSGNQPQHF. The rearrangement links TRBV7-8 to TRBJ1-5; D gene uncertain. Trimming removed 1 base at V and 2 bases at J, with 12 bases between. Germline V gene sequence: CDR1 SGHVS, CDR2 FQNEAQ. This CDR3 region has 16 residues.

This clone was seen a handful of times. The chain couples TRBV5-1 to TRBJ2-1, with TRBD2 matching 7 bases. CDR3 size: 14 residues. The germline V gene has CDR1 SGHRS and CDR2 YFSETQ. V gave up 6 bases and J gave up 2 bases; unmatched junction bases: 5. The CDR3 nucleotides are TGCGCCAGCATTGAGGGAGGGACCTACAATGAGCAGTTCTTC. As protein: CASIEGGTYNEQFF.

This clone showed up just once. The rearrangement links TRBV7-3 to TRBJ1-5, with 8 bases aligning to TRBD1. J lost 7 bases, V lost 2 bases, and 1 base had no gene match. The CDR3 is 13 amino acids. Germline V gene sequence: CDR1 SGHTA, CDR2 FQGTGA. Here the CDR3 reads CASSLGQGQPQHF. The DNA of the CDR3 is TGTGCCAGCAGCTTAGGACAGGGACAGCCCCAGCATTTT.

This sequence joins TRBV7-8 and TRBJ1-4; 7 bases line up with TRBD1. V lost 1 base and J lost 13; bases outside the gene matches: 3. Germline V lookup: CDR1 SGHVS, CDR2 FQNEAQ. The CDR3 has 12 residues. The CDR3 region is CASSLGGQILFF. The CDR3 DNA is TGTGCCAGCAGCTTAGGGGGACAGATACTGTTTTTT.

The chain's CDR3 is CASSLGQGRTDTQYF. The CDR3 bases are TGCGCCAGCAGCTTGGGACAGGGGCGCACAGATACGCAGTATTTT. V gene TRBV5-1 combines with J gene TRBJ2-3; 8 bases are a match to TRBD1. The CDR3 is made up of 15 amino acids. J was trimmed by 1 base and V by 0 bases; bases with no gene match: 1. Germline V gene lookup returns CDR1 SGHRS and CDR2 YFSETQ.

This sequence joins TRBV12-5 and TRBJ1-5; no definite D call. The CDR3 length is 12 residues. CDR1 LGHNT and CDR2 FRNRAP come from the germline V gene. V lost 6 bases to trimming and J lost 5 bases, with 8 bases between them. As DNA, the CDR3 is TGTGCTAGTGGATCCGGGGATCAGCCCCAGCATTTT. Protein product: CASGSGDQPQHF.

In the case of this clone: One end of the junction fails to match germline, which may point to a read error. The genes are TRBV28 and TRBJ1-1; D call uncertain. There are 12 residues in the CDR3. Germline loops: CDR1 MDHEN, CDR2 SYDVKM. The DNA of the CDR3 is TGTGCCAGCAGCGAGATTTCGACTGGAGCTTTCTTT. Protein sequence: CASSEISTGAFF.

Comments on this clone: In the same sample, other DNA sequences code for this CDR3. The gene calls are TRBV6-1 and TRBJ2-7; D is possibly TRBD2 (6 bases). V was shortened by 0 bases and J by 6 bases, with 6 bases between the two germline ends. CDR1 is MNHNS and CDR2 is SASEGT in the germline V gene. CDR3 size: 12 residues. The DNA of the CDR3 is TGTGCCAGCAGTGAAGCGGGGGGCGAGCAGTACTTC. The encoded protein is CASSEAGGEQYF.

The rearrangement joins TRBV5-8 to TRBJ1-6, with 7 positions matching TRBD1. This CDR3 region has 14 residues. Germline trimming cut 3 bases from V and 10 bases from J; bases unmatched to any gene: 7. Germline CDR1 SGHTS, CDR2 YDEGEE. CDR3 in DNA: TGTGCCAGCAGCTCGGAACAGGGGAGGTCACCCCTCCACTTT. The encoded protein is CASSSEQGRSPLHF.

The rearrangement links TRBV5-1 to TRBJ1-2, with 9 bases aligning to TRBD1. V gave up 5 bases and J gave up 0 bases; unmatched junction bases: 14. The germline gives CDR1 SGHRS, CDR2 YFSETQ. The CDR3 has 18 amino acids. CDR3 sequence reads: CASSFPYPDRGSNYGYTF. In nucleotides, the CDR3 is TGCGCCAGCAGTTTTCCCTACCCGGACAGGGGCTCTAACTATGGCTACACCTTC.